Given below is one T cell receptor beta chain in context. This CDR3 has 12 residues. V was cut by 6 bases and J by 8 bases, with 13 bases left in between. Germline CDR1 reads LNHDA; CDR2 reads SQIVND (reference sequence). Across fewer than 25 US areas, participants ranged in age from roughly 18 to 95 years. Cohorts were assigned according to the clinical history that participants reported. Original processing notes: Estimation of nucleated cell counts was performed using reference gene primer amplification. Using immunoSEQ multiplex PCR, the repertoire was profiled, and TCRdb retains in-frame clones only, with some absent. V and J calls plus clone size are reproduced from that table; the DNA served to infer D and trimming. The table has under 300,000 clones, over 80% seen once. This sample was taken from a study of blood T cell repertoires in COVID-19.

The sequence was obtained from a human donor in a cohort exposed to, infected with or recovered from COVID-19 (not recorded which). The donor label of this sample is uncertain. Sequencing was performed on PBMCs or T cells enriched from blood (not recorded which). The V gene is TRBV19, the J gene TRBJ1-2; tentatively, D is TRBD1 (5 bases). CDR3 nucleotides: TGTGCCAGTAGCGGCGGGGGAAGCGGCTACACCTTC. Its protein is CASSGGGSGYTF.